This is a list of T cell receptor beta chains from one sample in a study of T cells in Graves' hyperthyroidism and ophthalmopathy. TCRdb redid the calling of the multiplex PCR reads with MiXCR, one entry per CDR3 protein. Among under 350,000 distinct CDR3 sequences listed, about an eighth were seen once. Sequenced: blood. These receptors were obtained from a woman aged 25 to 39 with Graves' hyperthyroidism that later progressed to Graves' ophthalmopathy. Both conserved end residues are part of each CDR3. A D gene is named only where the DNA matches it firmly. For some rows the clone size is stated as once, few or many, or as a class when expanded; others skip it.

DNA,CDR3,D,V,J,size
TGTGCCAGCAGCGGGGGGGACAGGCGTACTAGCGGTCCTCTCTACGAGCAGTACTTC,CASSGGDRRTSGPLYEQYF,.,TRBV9,TRBJ2-7,.
TGTGCCAGCTCTGCCACAGGGTACAATGAGCAGTTCTTC,CASSATGYNEQFF,.,TRBV12-3/TRBV12-4,TRBJ2-1,many
TGTGCCAGTAGTATGGCGAGGGCCAAAAACATTCAGTACTTC,CASSMARAKNIQYF,.,TRBV19,TRBJ2-4,few
TGTGCCAGCTCACCAACCGGGACTTCGAACACCGGGGAGCTGTTTTTT,CASSPTGTSNTGELFF,.,TRBV2,TRBJ2-2,.
TGTGCCAGCAGTTCGATCGGGAGGGCCGGAGAGACCCAGTACTTC,CASSSIGRAGETQYF,TRBD2,TRBV27,TRBJ2-5,many
TGTGCCAGCAGCTTCTTTCCTCAGGGGCGGGCGGACAATGAGCAGTTCTTC,CASSFFPQGRADNEQFF,.,TRBV6-2/TRBV6-3,TRBJ2-1,many
TGTGCCAGCAGCCAGGGTTTGGACACCGGGGAGCTGTTTTTT,CASSQGLDTGELFF,.,TRBV14,TRBJ2-2,.
TGCAGTGCTAGAGTTTTTGGACTGCTCTCCTACGAGCAGTACTTC,CSARVFGLLSYEQYF,.,TRBV20-1,TRBJ2-7,many
TGCGCCAGCAGCCAAGAAAGGAGTCAGCCCCAGCATTTT,CASSQERSQPQHF,.,TRBV4-3,TRBJ1-5,few
TGTGCCTGGAGTGTCGCTAGTTCCTACGAGCAGTACTTC,CAWSVASSYEQYF,.,TRBV30,TRBJ2-7,many
TGTGCCAGCGGACCTGGAGCGGGCGGGGGGTACGAGCAGTACTTC,CASGPGAGGGYEQYF,TRBD2,TRBV2,TRBJ2-7,many
TGCAGCGTTGCCCTTACGGGAGGGCCAAGGAATGAGCAGTTCTTC,CSVALTGGPRNEQFF,TRBD2,TRBV29-1,TRBJ2-1,.
TGCAGTGCTCCTTGGGGTCGGAGGGAAAAACTGTTTTTT,CSAPWGRREKLFF,.,TRBV20-1,TRBJ1-4,many
TGTGCCAGCAGCCAAACCAGGGGGAACACTGAAGCTTTCTTT,CASSQTRGNTEAFF,.,TRBV3-1,TRBJ1-1,many
TGTGCCAGCAGCCCCCGGGGTACTAGCGGGAGCCGAGAGCAGTACTTC,CASSPRGTSGSREQYF,TRBD2,TRBV3-1,TRBJ2-7,many
TGTGCCAGCAGTGGGGGGACTAGAGAAGAGACCCAGTACTTC,CASSGGTREETQYF,TRBD2,TRBV6-1,TRBJ2-5,many
TGCGCCAGCAGCCAAAATAGACTAGCGGTCCGAAGCGGCACAGATACGCAGTATTTT,CASSQNRLAVRSGTDTQYF,TRBD2,TRBV4-1,TRBJ2-3,few
TGTGCCAGCAGTCATCGGACTAGCGAAGATACGCAGTATTTT,CASSHRTSEDTQYF,TRBD2,TRBV27,TRBJ2-3,many
TGCAGCGTTGGGGATGGTCAGCCCCAGCATTTT,CSVGDGQPQHF,.,TRBV29-1,TRBJ1-5,many
TGCGCCAGCAGCCAAGATCAGGGGGCATCAGATGGCTACACCTTC,CASSQDQGASDGYTF,TRBD1,TRBV4-3,TRBJ1-2,few